These 28 T cell receptor beta chains were sequenced from one sample in a study of T cell responses to AZD1222 COVID-19 vaccine. Profiled with immunoSEQ multiplex PCR; TCRdb holds only in-frame clones, not every one. The sample holds approximately 83,000 clones, about 93% seen once. Material: peripheral blood, obtained on day 0 of MenACWY control vaccination. Receptors were obtained from an adult in good health.

V gene TRBV7-2 combines with J gene TRBJ1-4, with 8 bases lining up with TRBD1. With V trimmed by 5 bases and J by 7 bases, 6 bases remained unmatched. CDR3 length equals 14 residues. Germline V gene sequence: CDR1 SGHTA, CDR2 FQGNSA. CDR3 region: CASSRGQVGEKLFF. CDR3 DNA sequence: TGTGCCAGCAGCAGGGGACAGGTTGGTGAAAAACTGTTTTTT.

This sequence joins TRBV3-1 (or the pseudogene TRBV3-2) and TRBJ1-1; D gene ambiguous. Germline CDR1 reads LGHDT; CDR2 reads YNNKEL (reference sequence). This CDR3 region has 11 residues. V lost 1 base, J lost 5 bases, and 2 bases lay in between. CDR3 in amino acids: CASSQATEAFF. CDR3 bases: TGTGCCAGCAGCCAAGCAACTGAAGCTTTCTTT.

The chain joins TRBV5-5 to TRBJ1-2; 7 nucleotides align to TRBD1. Germline-derived CDR1 and CDR2 are SGHKS and YYEKEE (reference sequence). CDR3 length: 15 residues. Trimming at V came to 2 bases and at J to 7 bases, leaving 11 bases not matched to a gene. CDR3 residues: CASSFPDRDDGGYTF. For the CDR3, the DNA is TGTGCCAGCAGCTTCCCTGACAGGGATGACGGTGGCTACACCTTC.

This chain uses TRBV28 with TRBJ1-5, with TRBD1 matching over 11 bases. Germline V gives CDR1 MDHEN, CDR2 SYDVKM. The CDR3 runs to 15 residues. The V segment lost 6 bases and the J segment 7 bases; nucleotides outside the gene matches: 8. This CDR3 reads CASSRTGGAGQPQHF. The CDR3 DNA reads TGTGCCAGCAGCAGGACAGGGGGCGCGGGACAGCCCCAGCATTTT.

For this clone: The junction departs from germline at one end; a sequencing error may be responsible. The chain uses TRBV7-7 and TRBJ2-1; TRBD1 is a possible D gene (5 bases). From germline, CDR1 is SSHAT and CDR2 FNYEAQ (reference sequence). The CDR3 is 15 residues long. The CDR3 DNA sequence: TGTGCTAGCAGCAAACAGGTGGTTCCCAGTAATGAGCAGTTCTTC. It codes for CASSKQVVPSNEQFF.

The V gene is TRBV6-5, the J gene TRBJ2-7; D uncertain. The V and J ends lost 4 bases and 4 bases respectively, with 8 bases between them. This CDR3 contains 12 residues. Looked up from germline, CDR1 is MNHEY and CDR2 is SVGAGI. In nucleotides, the CDR3 is TGTGCCAGCAGTTTTAGTGGTTACGAGCAGTACTTC. This codes for CASSFSGYEQYF.

The rearrangement links TRBV11-3 to TRBJ2-3; a weak D match, TRBD2 (6 bases). Trimming removed 1 base from V and 1 base from J, with 12 bases in between. The germline V gene has CDR1 SGHNT and CDR2 YENEEA. The CDR3 has 16 amino acids. CDR3 in amino acids: CASSLGGGFRTDTQYF. The CDR3, as DNA: TGTGCCAGCAGCTTAGGGGGAGGATTTCGCACAGATACGCAGTATTTT.

The J gene is TRBJ2-2, the V gene TRBV21-1. TRBV21-1 is marked as a pseudogene. This CDR3 is 21 amino acids long. The CDR3 bases are TGTGCCAGCAGCAACGGGTGTTCAGGGACCCCTTTGCTCCAATACACCGGGGAGCTGTTTTTT. As protein: CASSNGCSGTPLLQYTGELFF.

This chain joins TRBV25-1 and TRBJ1-1; D call uncertain. Trimming cost V 6 bases and J 3 bases, with 8 bases left between them. The CDR3 has 12 residues. Germline V gene lookup returns CDR1 MGHDK and CDR2 SYGVNS. The DNA of the CDR3 is TGTGCCAGCAGCCAACGGGACACTGAAGCTTTCTTT. Its translation is CASSQRDTEAFF.

This rearrangement joins TRBV5-1 to TRBJ2-1; D is possibly TRBD1 (6 bases). This CDR3 contains 15 residues. Per germline, CDR1 SGHRS and CDR2 YFSETQ. The V end was cut by 0 bases, the J end by 4 bases, with 11 bases between. CDR3 sequence: CASSLEGQTYNEQFF. Written as DNA, the CDR3 is TGCGCCAGCAGCTTGGAAGGACAGACTTACAATGAGCAGTTCTTC.

V is TRBV18 and J is TRBJ2-1; 8 nucleotides agree with TRBD2. The CDR3 runs to 13 residues. Per the germline V gene, CDR1 is KGHSH and CDR2 is LQKENI. V shed 3 bases, J shed 15 bases, and the junction held 10 bases outside the gene matches. For the CDR3, the DNA is TGTGCCAGCTCACCTAGCGGAGCGGGAGATATGTTCTTC. Its translation: CASSPSGAGDMFF.

The chain employs TRBV4-3 and TRBJ1-2; a possible D gene is TRBD1 (5 bases). The length of the CDR3 is 17 residues. CDR1 LGHNA and CDR2 YSLEER come from the germline V gene. V was cut by 1 base and J by 3 bases, with 18 bases left in between. CDR3 protein: CASSQVPHGQGYYGYTF. The CDR3 nucleotides read TGCGCCAGCAGCCAAGTTCCCCATGGGCAGGGATACTATGGCTACACCTTC.

This clone showed up just once. The rearrangement uses TRBV7-2 and TRBJ2-1, with 10 bases fitting TRBD2. This CDR3 is 15 amino acids long. Germline V CDR1 and CDR2: SGHTA, FQGNSA. The V gene end was trimmed by 3 bases and the J gene end by 6 bases; junction bases not matched to a gene: 5. The CDR3 protein is CASSFPLAGVNEQFF. In nucleotides, the CDR3 is TGTGCCAGCAGCTTTCCCCTAGCGGGAGTCAATGAGCAGTTCTTC. Combining the CDR3 with reference TRBV7-2 and TRBJ2-1 gives the whole variable domain GAGVSQSPSNKVTEKGKDVELRCDPISGHTALYWYRQSLGQGLEFLIYFQGNSAPDKSGLPSDRFSAERTGGSVSTLTIQRTQQEDSAVYLCASSFPLAGVNEQFFGPGTRLTVL.

This clone occurred a few times. This chain uses TRBV3-1 (or the pseudogene TRBV3-2) with TRBJ1-1; D is ambiguous. V lost 2 bases and J 1 base, leaving 5 bases between the germline ends. The CDR3 is 13 residues long. The V gene's germline CDR1 is LGHDT and CDR2 YNNKEL (reference sequence). The CDR3 sequence: CASSQRRNTEAFF. CDR3 sequence (DNA): TGTGCCAGCAGCCAACGGCGGAACACTGAAGCTTTCTTT.

The V gene is TRBV18, the J gene TRBJ1-5; 9 bases agree with TRBD1. This CDR3 is 15 amino acids long. Germline values: CDR1 KGHSH, CDR2 LQKENI. The V segment lost 4 bases and the J segment 9 bases; nucleotides outside the gene matches: 10. Written as DNA, the CDR3 is TGTGCCAGCTCACTGGGACAGGGCCAAGCCCGGCCCCAGCATTTT. It encodes CASSLGQGQARPQHF.

This sequence joins TRBV11-3 and TRBJ2-1; TRBD2 agrees at 11 bases. The CDR3 loop spans 17 amino acids. The trim removed 0 bases at V and 2 bases at J, leaving 3 bases unmatched. CDR1 SGHNT and CDR2 YENEEA come from the germline V gene. The CDR3 DNA follows: TGTGCCAGCAGCTTAGAAGGACTAGCGGGTACCTACAATGAGCAGTTCTTC. This sequence encodes CASSLEGLAGTYNEQFF.

This sequence joins TRBV4-3 and TRBJ2-7, with D hard to call. The CDR3 spans 13 residues. The ends were cut back, 0 bases at V and 6 bases at J, with 9 bases in the middle. Looked up from germline, CDR1 is LGHNA and CDR2 is YSLEER. Here the CDR3 DNA reads TGCGCCAGCAGCCAAGATTCCAGTCGCGAGCAGTACTTC. This sequence encodes CASSQDSSREQYF.

The chain has TRBV12-3 or TRBV12-4 and TRBJ2-7; possible D gene TRBD1, 6 bases. The V end was cut by 5 bases, the J end by 4 bases, with 9 bases between. The CDR3 extends over 12 amino acids. The CDR3 region has the DNA TGTGCCAGCAGTCCTGACAGGTACGAGCAGTACTTC. It codes for CASSPDRYEQYF.

The CDR3 is CASSQDRTSGFLDGDEQFF. CDR3 nucleotide sequence: TGTGCCAGCAGCCAAGATAGGACTAGCGGGTTTCTGGACGGGGATGAGCAGTTCTTC. This chain joins TRBV3-1 (or the pseudogene TRBV3-2) and TRBJ2-7; TRBD2 aligns across 11 bases. The end of the DNA is better explained by TRBJ2-1, so the J call may be wrong. Germline V gives CDR1 LGHDT, CDR2 YNNKEL (reference sequence). The CDR3 is made up of 19 amino acids.

The chain uses TRBV29-1 and TRBJ2-3; weak D call: TRBD2 (5 bases). V gave up 8 bases and J gave up 0 bases, with 15 bases separating them. Germline CDR1 and CDR2: SQVTM and ANQGSEA. This CDR3 is 14 amino acids long. The CDR3 coding sequence is TGCAGCTACAAAATCGGAGGAAGCACAGATACGCAGTATTTT. Its translation: CSYKIGGSTDTQYF.

This chain's CDR3 is CASSLSVSGNSDTQYF. The DNA of the CDR3 is TGTGCCAGCAGCTTGTCGGTTAGCGGGAACTCCGATACGCAGTATTTT. The V gene is TRBV7-2, the J gene TRBJ2-3; 8 nucleotides align to TRBD2. Germline V gene sequence: CDR1 SGHTA, CDR2 FQGNSA. With 3 bases clipped from V and 6 bases from J, the junction kept 11 bases outside the gene matches. The CDR3 spans 16 residues.

This chain uses TRBV6-1 with TRBJ2-1; 7 bases map to TRBD1. Germline V gives CDR1 MNHNS, CDR2 SASEGT. V trimming: 6 bases; J trimming: 4 bases; junction bases outside the gene matches: 6. This CDR3 is built from 14 residues. The chain's CDR3 is CASRGTDSYNEQFF. The CDR3 DNA follows: TGTGCCAGCAGGGGGACAGATTCATACAATGAGCAGTTCTTC.

The V call is TRBV7-2, the J call TRBJ2-1; D is perhaps TRBD2 (5 bases). The CDR3 sequence is 14 residues long. V lost 1 base, J lost 8 bases, and 12 bases lay in between. Per germline, CDR1 SGHTA and CDR2 FQGNSA. The CDR3 protein is CASSLEVGGYEQFF. The DNA for the CDR3 is TGTGCCAGCAGCTTAGAAGTTGGCGGGTATGAGCAGTTCTTC.

The V and J genes are TRBV7-8 and TRBJ1-5, with unresolved D. From germline, CDR1 is SGHVS and CDR2 FQNEAQ. The CDR3 covers 13 residues. V lost 4 bases and J lost 2, with 6 bases in between. CDR3 region: CASSWERNQPQHF. In nucleotides, the CDR3 is TGTGCCAGCAGCTGGGAGCGCAATCAGCCCCAGCATTTT.

The rearrangement joins TRBV4-1 to TRBJ2-2; D call uncertain. V gave up 2 bases and J gave up 7 bases, with 8 bases separating them. The germline CDR1 and CDR2 sequences are MGHRA and YSYEKL. The CDR3 sequence is 13 residues long. The CDR3 sequence is CASSQPLDGELFF. The CDR3 DNA reads as TGCGCCAGCAGCCAACCTTTGGACGGGGAGCTGTTTTTT.

The J gene is TRBJ1-5, the V gene TRBV15, with 8 bases matching TRBD1. Germline V gene lookup returns CDR1 LNHNV and CDR2 YYDKDF (reference sequence). The V and J ends lost 1 base and 8 bases, in that order; junction bases with no gene match: 13. The CDR3 is 17 residues long. Here the CDR3 DNA reads TGTGCCACCAGCAGAGGCGGATTTGGACAGGGTGTGGAGCCCCAGCATTTT. This translates into CATSRGGFGQGVEPQHF.

This chain links TRBV5-6 with TRBJ2-7; possible D gene TRBD1, 5 bases. Trimming cost V 2 bases and J 3 bases, with 15 bases left between them. The germline V gene has CDR1 SGHDT and CDR2 YYEEEE. CDR3 length: 15 amino acids. CDR3 coding DNA: TGTGCCAGCAGCTTATCAGGGTGGGCTTTCTACGAGCAGTACTTC. Translated: CASSLSGWAFYEQYF.

The rearrangement links TRBV5-1 to TRBJ1-1; a possible D gene is TRBD1 (5 bases). The germline V and J ends were trimmed by 1 base and 5 bases, with 15 bases remaining between them. The length of the CDR3 is 15 residues. Germline values: CDR1 SGHRS, CDR2 YFSETQ. The DNA for the CDR3 is TGCGCCAGCAGCTTGTCTCTAGGGGAAGGGACTGAAGCTTTCTTT. It translates to CASSLSLGEGTEAFF.